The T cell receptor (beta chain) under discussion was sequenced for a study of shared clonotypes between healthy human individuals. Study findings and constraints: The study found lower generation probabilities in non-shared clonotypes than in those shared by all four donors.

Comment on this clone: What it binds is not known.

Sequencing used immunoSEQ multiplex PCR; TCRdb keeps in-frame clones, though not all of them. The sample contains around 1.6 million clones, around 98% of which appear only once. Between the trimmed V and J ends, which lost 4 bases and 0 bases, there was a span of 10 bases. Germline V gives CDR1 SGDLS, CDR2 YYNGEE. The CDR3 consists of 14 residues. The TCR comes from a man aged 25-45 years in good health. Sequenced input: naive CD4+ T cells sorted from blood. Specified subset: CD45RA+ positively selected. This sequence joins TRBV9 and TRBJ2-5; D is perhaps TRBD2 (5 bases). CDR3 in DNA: TGTGCCAGCAGCTTACGGGGTTACCAAGAGACCCAGTACTTC. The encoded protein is CASSLRGYQETQYF. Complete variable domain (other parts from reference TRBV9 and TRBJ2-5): DSGVTQTPKHLITATGQRVTLRCSPRSGDLSVYWYQQSLDQGLQFLIQYYNGEERAKGNILERFSAQQFPDLHSELNLSSLELGDSALYFCASSLRGYQETQYFGPGTRLLVL.